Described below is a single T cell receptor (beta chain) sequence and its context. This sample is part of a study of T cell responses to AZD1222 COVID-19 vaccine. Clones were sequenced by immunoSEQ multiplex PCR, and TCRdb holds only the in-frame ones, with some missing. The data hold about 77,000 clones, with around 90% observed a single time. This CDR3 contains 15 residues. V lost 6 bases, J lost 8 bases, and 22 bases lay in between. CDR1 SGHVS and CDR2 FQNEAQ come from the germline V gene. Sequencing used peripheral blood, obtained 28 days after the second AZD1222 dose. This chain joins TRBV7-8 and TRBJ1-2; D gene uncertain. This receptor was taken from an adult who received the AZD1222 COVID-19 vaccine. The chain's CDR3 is CASSLIPPRDSGYTF. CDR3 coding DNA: TGTGCCAGCAGTCTAATCCCCCCCCGGGATAGCGGCTACACCTTC.